The 27 T cell receptor beta chains in this list originate from one sample, sequenced in a study of breast tumors, draining lymph nodes, adjacent tissues. TCRdb re-called the multiplex PCR reads through MiXCR, storing one row per CDR3 protein. Among about 16,000 distinct CDR3 sequences listed, about 45% were seen once. The sequencing sample was made of tumor-adjacent breast tissue. The receptors were sampled from a female donor with breast cancer. Some clones in this sample may be carry-over from other donors' samples.

By share, this clonotype ranks as medium-sized. V is TRBV20-1 and J is TRBJ1-2, with D tentatively TRBD1 (6 bases). Germline lookup yields CDR1 DFQATT and CDR2 SNEGSKA (reference sequence). The CDR3 is 12 amino acids. Trimming took off 0 bases at V and 7 bases at J, with 9 bases between the two ends. CDR3 nucleotides: TGCAGTGCTAGAGAGGGGGCGTTTGGCTACACCTTC. The encoded protein is CSAREGAFGYTF.

This clonotype is classed as medium-sized. A much larger clone differs from this one at a single base, so this may be a read error. The chain uses TRBV7-8 and TRBJ2-5; no clear D. Germline lookup yields CDR1 SGHVS and CDR2 FQNEAQ. CDR3 length equals 15 residues. The CDR3, as DNA: TGTGCCAGCAGCTTAGCAGGTACCGGCCAAGAGACCCAGCACTTC. This translates into CASSLAGTGQETQHF.

This clonotype was detected many times. The chain has TRBV11-3 and TRBJ2-5; 7 bases are a match to TRBD1. The CDR3 is 13 residues long. Germline V gives CDR1 SGHNT, CDR2 YENEEA. Trimming at V came to 6 bases and at J to 3 bases, leaving 4 bases not matched to a gene. CDR3 amino acids: CASRPGTEETQYF. The DNA of the CDR3 is TGTGCCAGCAGGCCCGGGACAGAAGAGACCCAGTACTTC.

In its sample, this clonotype is medium-sized. V is TRBV6-1 and J is TRBJ1-4; weak D call: TRBD1 (6 bases). Germline CDR1 reads MNHNS; CDR2 reads SASEGT. The CDR3 is 15 residues long. V was cut by 1 base and J by 2 bases, with 8 bases left in between. The DNA of the CDR3 is TGTGCCAGCAGTGAAGGTGGGGGCACTAATGAAAAACTGTTTTTT. Translation: CASSEGGGTNEKLFF.

This clonotype was found many times. A much larger clone sits a single nucleotide away, making a read error possible. The chain combines TRBV6-5 with TRBJ2-5, with a weak D call TRBD1 (6 bases). The CDR3 is 16 amino acids. Germline values: CDR1 MNHEY, CDR2 SVGAGI. The CDR3 DNA sequence: TGTGCCAGCAGCGCTGAGCCTAGGGGGAACCAAGAGGCCCAGTACTTC. It translates to CASSAEPRGNQEAQYF.

This clonotype was seen ten or more times. This rearrangement joins TRBV12-3 or TRBV12-4 to TRBJ2-2, with 10 bases fitting TRBD1. The junction had 6 bases not matched to a gene; V was cut back by 6 bases and J by 5 bases. This CDR3 contains 15 residues. In DNA form, the CDR3 reads TGTGCCAGCAGACCTAGACAGGGGGCGACCGGGGAGCTGTTTTTT. Its protein is CASRPRQGATGELFF.

This clonotype is medium-sized (0.01 to 0.1%) in the sample. The CDR3, as DNA: TGTGCCAGCAGTCTGCGGACAGGAGGCTACACCTTC. It encodes CASSLRTGGYTF. The chain combines TRBV12-3 or TRBV12-4 with TRBJ1-2, with 7 bases aligning to TRBD1. V dropped 5 bases and J dropped 8; count of bases not matched to a gene: 5. The CDR3 totals 12 residues.

V and J are TRBV4-1 and TRBJ1-5, with a possible D match to TRBD1 (5 bases). The CDR3 is 17 residues long. The V end lost 3 bases, the J end lost 6 bases, and 21 bases lay between the germline ends. Looked up from germline, CDR1 is MGHRA and CDR2 is YSYEKL. The CDR3 DNA is TGCGCCAGCAGCCACGCCTTCCTCCAGGGTAGGTTTCAGCCCCAGCATTTT. This translates into CASSHAFLQGRFQPQHF.

This clonotype is medium-sized (0.01 to 0.1%). V usage is TRBV7-4 and J usage is TRBJ2-7; a weak D match, TRBD1 (6 bases). CDR1 and CDR2 from the germline V gene are SGHVT and SQSDAQ. Trimming pared 0 bases from V and 3 bases from J, leaving 27 bases between. This CDR3 has 20 residues. The CDR3 sequence is CASSLASRTARYTRGYEQYF. CDR3 coding DNA: TGTGCCAGCAGCTTAGCGAGCCGGACAGCCCGATACACCCGGGGCTACGAGCAGTACTTC.

By share, this clonotype ranks as medium-sized (0.01 to 0.1%). The chain uses TRBV5-4 and TRBJ2-7; D is possibly TRBD2 (5 bases). This CDR3 has 11 residues. Trimming took 2 bases from V and 5 from J, leaving 5 bases between them. Germline assignment: CDR1 SGHNT and CDR2 YYREEE (reference sequence). The CDR3 region has the DNA TGTGCCAGCAGCTTACTAGACGAGCAGTACTTC. Encoded protein: CASSLLDEQYF.

This chain links TRBV5-8 with TRBJ2-7; TRBD2 aligns across 12 bases. This CDR3 region has 15 residues. Per the germline V gene, CDR1 is SGHTS and CDR2 is YDEGEE. J gave up 2 bases and V 6 bases, and 6 bases lay outside the gene matches. CDR3 region: CASTNLAGGTYEQYF. The CDR3 DNA reads as TGTGCCAGCACCAATCTAGCGGGAGGGACCTACGAGCAGTACTTC.

The chain carries TRBV2 and TRBJ2-7, with D possibly matching TRBD1 (6 bases). Trimming removed 5 bases at V and 4 bases at J, with 9 bases between. Germline V gene sequence: CDR1 SNHLY, CDR2 FYNNEI. CDR3 length: 12 residues. This CDR3 is CASSKTGYEQYF. CDR3 sequence (DNA): TGTGCCAGCAGTAAGACAGGATACGAGCAGTACTTC.

This clonotype was detected many times. The CDR3 DNA reads as TGTGCCAGTAGTATGGGGCGTGGTTTCGGAGATACGCAGTATTTT. Translated, it gives CASSMGRGFGDTQYF. The rearrangement links TRBV19 to TRBJ2-3; tentatively, D is TRBD1 (5 bases). Germline assignment: CDR1 LNHDA and CDR2 SQIVND (reference sequence). Deletions cut 3 bases from V and 5 bases from J, with 15 bases between. CDR3 length: 15 residues.

With respect to this clonotype: With a much larger clone just one base away, this may be a read error. V is TRBV27 and J is TRBJ2-1; tentative D call: TRBD1 (6 bases). The V and J ends lost 6 bases and 5 bases respectively, with 11 bases between them. This CDR3 is 13 amino acids long. The germline gives CDR1 MNHEY, CDR2 SMNVEV (reference sequence). The CDR3 sequence is CASRPGHDNEQFF. The CDR3 nucleotides are TGTGCCAGCAGGCCGGGACATGACAATGAGCAGTTCTTC.

The CDR3 region has the DNA TGTGCCATTGGGACAGGCCTACGTGGAAACACCATATATTTT. This gives the protein CAIGTGLRGNTIYF. The gene calls are TRBV10-3 and TRBJ1-3, with 8 bases that match TRBD1. The CDR3 is 14 amino acids. The J segment lost 3 bases and the V segment lost 9 bases, leaving 7 bases of the junction unmatched. Looked up from germline, CDR1 is ENHRY and CDR2 is SYGVKD.

This clonotype occurred a few times. The chain has TRBV12-5 and TRBJ2-1; D not resolved. This CDR3 contains 16 residues. Germline assignment: CDR1 LGHNT and CDR2 FRNRAP. V lost 5 bases to trimming and J lost 2 bases, with 16 bases between them. CDR3 residues: CASGPSRGSTYNEQFF. The CDR3 DNA reads TGTGCTAGTGGTCCCTCCCGCGGTAGTACCTACAATGAGCAGTTCTTC.

Sample share makes this clonotype medium-sized. The chain combines TRBV20-1 with TRBJ1-5, with a possible D match to TRBD1 (5 bases). The V and J ends lost 4 bases and 0 bases respectively, with 13 bases between them. The CDR3 spans 15 residues. Germline assignment: CDR1 DFQATT and CDR2 SNEGSKA (reference sequence). The CDR3 DNA sequence: TGCAGTGCTACGGGACCTACCTATAGCAATCAGCCCCAGCATTTT. It translates to CSATGPTYSNQPQHF.

This clonotype is medium-sized. The chain carries TRBV12-5 and TRBJ1-4; no clear D. Between the trimmed V and J ends, which lost 4 bases and 6 bases, there was a span of 9 bases. The CDR3 extends over 13 amino acids. The germline V gene has CDR1 LGHNT and CDR2 FRNRAP. The CDR3 DNA reads TGTGCTAGTGGTTCCGACACGGATGAAAAACTGTTTTTT. As protein: CASGSDTDEKLFF. Filled out from reference TRBV12-5 and TRBJ1-4, the complete variable domain reads DARVTQTPRHKVTEMGQEVTMRCQPILGHNTVFWYRQTMMQGLELLAYFRNRAPLDDSGMPKDRFSAEMPDATLATLKIQPSEPRDSAVYFCASGSDTDEKLFFGSGTQLSVL.

This clonotype occurred many times. V and J are TRBV7-6 and TRBJ1-1; 10 positions agree with TRBD1. Looked up from germline, CDR1 is SGHVS and CDR2 is FNYEAQ. V lost 5 bases and J lost 3; bases outside the gene matches: 9. The CDR3 covers 16 residues. CDR3 region: CASSEETGGEDTEAFF. CDR3 nucleotide sequence: TGTGCCAGCAGCGAAGAGACAGGGGGCGAGGACACTGAAGCTTTCTTT.

This clonotype has ten or more counts. The chain employs TRBV10-3 and TRBJ1-1, with unresolved D. The CDR3 runs to 14 residues. The ends were cut back, 6 bases at V and 3 bases at J, with 14 bases in the middle. Germline values: CDR1 ENHRY, CDR2 SYGVKD. CDR3 region: CAIRPTDPYTEAFF. The CDR3 DNA sequence: TGTGCCATCAGACCGACCGACCCGTACACTGAAGCTTTCTTT.

This clonotype counts as medium-sized. The V gene is TRBV20-1, the J gene TRBJ2-6; D unresolved. The CDR3 runs to 14 residues. V was trimmed by 1 base and J by 2 bases, leaving 6 bases between them. In germline, CDR1 is DFQATT, CDR2 SNEGSKA (reference sequence). This chain's CDR3 is CSARGRAGANVLTF. The CDR3 DNA sequence: TGCAGTGCTAGAGGACGGGCTGGGGCCAACGTCCTGACTTTC.

On this clonotype itself: It is unclear where the CDR3 begins or ends on the DNA, so no DNA is shown, and the CDR3 is as TCRdb lists it. The genes are TRBV11-1 and TRBJ1-2; the D call in the table, TRBD1, was not verified against the DNA. The CDR3 has 24 residues if both end residues are counted. Germline V lookup: CDR1 SGHAT, CDR2 FQDESV (reference sequence). CDR3 sequence: CASSTDAVYDEQFFGPGTLYGYTF.

This clonotype was seen ten or more times. The chain links TRBV5-8 to TRBJ2-2; 8 nucleotides line up with TRBD1. The V gene's germline CDR1 is SGHTS and CDR2 YDEGEE. The CDR3 length is 17 residues. J lost 5 bases, V lost 4 bases, and 13 bases had no gene match. The CDR3 nucleotides are TGTGCCAGCAGCCAACGCAGTGGGACAGGAGGGACCGGGGAGCTGTTTTTT. Translated, it gives CASSQRSGTGGTGELFF.

This clonotype came up many times. This chain connects TRBV3-1 to TRBJ2-2, with a tentative D call TRBD2 (7 bases). Germline loops: CDR1 LGHDT, CDR2 YNNKEL (reference sequence). V was shortened by 2 bases and J by 4 bases, with 11 bases between the two germline ends. The CDR3 consists of 15 residues. The CDR3 region has the DNA TGTGCCAGCAGCCAAAGAGGGGGGGGCACCGGGGAGCTGTTTTTT. This codes for CASSQRGGGTGELFF.

Worth noting for this clonotype: This could be a read error, since a much larger clone is one nucleotide away. Without the conserved terminal phenylalanine or tryptophan, this CDR3 likely stems from a read error. The chain uses TRBV12-3 or TRBV12-4 and TRBJ2-5; 8 nucleotides agree with TRBD2. V was clipped by 7 bases and J by 4 bases; unmatched bases: 11. The CDR3 contains 15 residues. CDR3 sequence: CASNHAGGLGETQYL. The CDR3, as DNA: TGTGCCAGCAACCACGCGGGGGGCCTGGGAGAGACCCAGTACTTG.

The chain recombines TRBV19 with TRBJ1-2; unclear D gene. This CDR3 is 16 amino acids long. Germline lookup yields CDR1 LNHDA and CDR2 SQIVND (reference sequence). V was pared by 7 bases and J by 6 bases, with 24 bases between. The CDR3 protein is CASTTFLPGPEDGYTF. Written as DNA, the CDR3 is TGTGCCAGTACGACATTCCTTCCGGGTCCTGAGGATGGCTACACCTTC.

The rearrangement joins TRBV5-8 to TRBJ1-2, with D possibly matching TRBD1 (5 bases). V was cut by 6 bases and J by 8 bases, with 29 bases left in between. The length of the CDR3 is 17 residues. Germline CDR1 SGHTS, CDR2 YDEGEE. The CDR3 loop reads CASTNVAGTESSGGYTF. The CDR3 region has the DNA TGTGCCAGCACCAATGTAGCGGGGACGGAGAGCTCGGGCGGCTACACCTTC.